This T cell receptor (beta chain) appears in the sequencing data of a study of blood T cell repertoires in COVID-19. Across the study: Researchers got acute and convalescent COVID-19 samples from the United States, Italy and Spain.

Germline V gene data show CDR1 as SGHRS and CDR2 as YFSETQ. The CDR3 extends over 16 amino acids. The V and J ends lost 4 bases and 0 bases, in that order; junction bases with no gene match: 5. Clones were read by immunoSEQ multiplex PCR, and TCRdb kept only the in-frame ones, dropping some. The sample lists roughly 75,000 clones; around 79% were seen once. The specimen sequenced was peripheral blood. The rearrangement links TRBV5-1 to TRBJ2-3; 10 bases map to TRBD1. This receptor was taken from a man aged 45-65 years with acute or convalescent COVID-19. The CDR3 DNA reads TGCGCCAGCAGCCCCGGGGACAGGGGAAGCACAGATACGCAGTATTTT. Encoded protein: CASSPGDRGSTDTQYF.